Following are 27 T cell receptor beta chains from one sample sequenced in a study of cytomegalovirus exposure and HLA in healthy donors (dated by TCRdb to 2016 to 2017). The method was the immunoSEQ multiplex PCR assay. The multiplex PCR relied on a mix of 60 forward primers for TCR Vbeta segments and 13 reverse primers for TCR Jbeta segments. TCRdb limited this immuneACCESS table to in-frame rearrangements with V and J called. A share of clones is missing; checked studies link under half to unresolved V genes, and the rest is unexplained. This sample has some 96,000 clones in its table, and around 64% of those were observed once. The ten largest clones take up 3% to 3.5% of the sample. The specimen sequenced was PBMCs. Every receptor here comes from a man between 60 and 70 years old in good health and CMV-seronegative.

The V and J genes are TRBV18 and TRBJ2-5, with D possibly matching TRBD2 (6 bases). Germline assignment: CDR1 KGHSH and CDR2 LQKENI. With 0 bases removed from V and 5 bases from J, the gap between germline ends came to 13 bases. This CDR3 contains 15 residues. CDR3 sequence (DNA): TGTGCCAGCTCACCACCGGGGAGGCGTGGGGAGACCCAGTACTTC. It specifies CASSPPGRRGETQYF.

The CDR3 nucleotides are TGTGCCAGCAGCTTAGAAGGGGTTGGAAACACCATATATTTT. It translates to CASSLEGVGNTIYF. The J gene is TRBJ1-3, the V gene TRBV7-6, with a weak D call TRBD1 (5 bases). Germline V CDR1 and CDR2: SGHVS, FNYEAQ. V lost 1 base, J lost 3 bases, and 7 bases lay in between. CDR3 length: 14 residues.

CDR3 sequence (DNA): TGTGCCAGCTCCCCGGCGGACAGCTCCTACAATGAGCAGTTCTTC. As protein: CASSPADSSYNEQFF. The J gene is TRBJ2-1, the V gene TRBV7-9; tentatively, D is TRBD1 (6 bases). The V gene's germline CDR1 is SEHNR and CDR2 FQNEAQ (reference sequence). Trimming left V 8 bases short and J 0 bases short, with 14 bases between. The CDR3 sequence is 15 residues long.

The V gene is TRBV5-6, the J gene TRBJ1-1, with TRBD1 identical over 8 bases. Trimming at V came to 4 bases and at J to 3 bases, leaving 8 bases not matched to a gene. CDR3 length equals 15 residues. Per the germline V gene, CDR1 is SGHDT and CDR2 is YYEEEE. In DNA form, the CDR3 reads TGTGCCAGCAGCCTGACCGGGACAGGAGACACTGAAGCTTTCTTT. The encoded protein is CASSLTGTGDTEAFF.

The chain employs TRBV27 and TRBJ2-3, with a tentative D call TRBD2 (6 bases). V lost 5 bases, J lost 9 bases, and 18 bases lay in between. Germline CDR1 and CDR2: MNHEY and SMNVEV (reference sequence). The length of the CDR3 is 14 residues. The CDR3 DNA follows: TGTGCCAGCAGTCCCTGGACTACCTCAGGGACGCAGTATTTT. Amino acid sequence: CASSPWTTSGTQYF.

The V call is TRBV6-4, the J call TRBJ2-7; 11 positions agree with TRBD2. With 2 bases clipped from V and 7 bases from J, the junction kept 10 bases outside the gene matches. The CDR3 covers 16 residues. Germline assignment: CDR1 MRHNA and CDR2 SNTAGT. CDR3 protein: CASSDATSGGLREQYF. Here the CDR3 DNA reads TGTGCCAGCAGTGACGCTACTAGCGGGGGACTTCGGGAGCAGTACTTC.

This clone was counted only a few times. The CDR3 here is CASSPGTGKDYGYTF. The DNA of the CDR3 is TGTGCCAGCTCACCAGGGACAGGGAAGGACTATGGCTACACCTTC. The chain carries TRBV18 and TRBJ1-2; 9 bases fit TRBD1. CDR3 length equals 15 residues. Germline assignment: CDR1 KGHSH and CDR2 LQKENI. V gave up 2 bases and J gave up 3 bases; unmatched junction bases: 4.

This chain uses TRBV10-3 with TRBJ1-2; 9 bases map to TRBD1. Losses at the gene ends were 1 base for V and 3 bases for J; bases not matched to a gene: 3. Germline CDR1 and CDR2: ENHRY and SYGVKD. The CDR3 consists of 15 residues. The CDR3 bases are TGTGCCATCAGTGAGTGGAGGACAGGGGACTATGGCTACACCTTC. Translating gives CAISEWRTGDYGYTF.

V and J are TRBV29-1 and TRBJ1-1; 7 nucleotides match TRBD1. The CDR3 is made up of 14 amino acids. Germline assignment: CDR1 SQVTM and CDR2 ANQGSEA. The trim removed 6 bases at V and 1 base at J, leaving 8 bases unmatched. The DNA of the CDR3 is TGCAGCGTGGCAACGGGACAGTGGAACACTGAAGCTTTCTTT. Translating gives CSVATGQWNTEAFF.

This clone appeared once. The chain uses TRBV2 and TRBJ2-7; D unclear. Looked up from germline, CDR1 is SNHLY and CDR2 is FYNNEI. Trimming pared 5 bases from V and 2 bases from J, leaving 7 bases between. The CDR3 consists of 12 residues. For the CDR3, the DNA is TGTGCCAGCAGTTACTACCCCTACGAGCAGTACTTC. The encoded protein is CASSYYPYEQYF. Using reference TRBV2 and TRBJ2-7 for the parts outside the CDR3, the full variable domain is EPEVTQTPSHQVTQMGQEVILRCVPISNHLYFYWYRQILGQKVEFLVSFYNNEISEKSEIFDDQFSVERPDGSNFTLKIRSTKLEDSAMYFCASSYYPYEQYFGPGTRLTVT.

A note on this clone: The junction and the germline gene differ at one end; a read error may be behind it. The V call is TRBV5-4, the J call TRBJ2-7, with 7 bases matching TRBD2. This CDR3 has 16 amino acids. Germline V gene lookup returns CDR1 SGHNT and CDR2 YYREEE (reference sequence). The CDR3 sequence: CASSQYASGDLGAVDF. The DNA for the CDR3 is TGTGCCAGCAGCCAATACGCTAGCGGCGACCTTGGAGCAGTCGACTTC.

The chain joins TRBV2 to TRBJ2-7; 9 bases are a match to TRBD1. V dropped 2 bases and J dropped 6; count of bases not matched to a gene: 5. The CDR3 totals 14 residues. Germline assignment: CDR1 SNHLY and CDR2 FYNNEI. CDR3 nucleotide sequence: TGTGCCAGCAGTGAATTGGACAGGGGCGGCGAGCAGTACTTC. Residues: CASSELDRGGEQYF.

The chain couples TRBV7-9 to TRBJ2-4; D is perhaps TRBD1 (5 bases). The V end lost 0 bases, the J end lost 8 bases, and 14 bases lay between the germline ends. The CDR3 consists of 15 residues. Germline values: CDR1 SEHNR, CDR2 FQNEAQ (reference sequence). CDR3: CASSLALQGGDIQYF. In DNA, the CDR3 is TGTGCCAGCAGCTTAGCGCTCCAGGGCGGAGACATTCAGTACTTC.

This sequence joins TRBV5-1 and TRBJ1-1, with D tentatively TRBD1 (6 bases). The CDR3 covers 14 residues. CDR1 is SGHRS, CDR2 YFSETQ, per germline. Trimming shortened V by 2 bases and J by 4 bases, and 12 bases separated the two germline ends. The CDR3 protein is CASSFTGSFTEAFF. Written as DNA, the CDR3 is TGCGCCAGCAGCTTTACAGGGTCGTTCACTGAAGCTTTCTTT.

The rearrangement links TRBV5-1 to TRBJ1-4; 7 positions agree with TRBD1. V lost 4 bases, J lost 3 bases, and 6 bases stayed unmatched. Germline CDR1 and CDR2: SGHRS and YFSETQ. The CDR3 length is 15 residues. This CDR3 reads CASSSQGTANEKLFF. The CDR3 DNA reads TGCGCCAGCAGCAGTCAGGGGACAGCTAATGAAAAACTGTTTTTT.

J is TRBJ2-5 and V is TRBV9, with a weak D call TRBD2 (5 bases). The end of the DNA fits TRBJ2-7 better, so the J call may be wrong. Germline V gene data show CDR1 as SGDLS and CDR2 as YYNGEE. The CDR3 consists of 15 residues. The CDR3 bases are TGTGCCAGCAGCGTTCGTTCAACTAGCTCCTACGAGCAGTACTTC. Protein sequence: CASSVRSTSSYEQYF.

The rearrangement uses TRBV5-1 and TRBJ1-1; TRBD1 is a possible D gene (5 bases). The V end was cut by 0 bases, the J end by 7 bases, with 13 bases between. Germline V gene sequence: CDR1 SGHRS, CDR2 YFSETQ. The CDR3 extends over 14 amino acids. CDR3 bases: TGCGCCAGCAGCTTGGCAGGGCCTTGGAATGAAGCTTTCTTT. As protein: CASSLAGPWNEAFF.

This clone has more than one count but fewer than ten. In nucleotides, the CDR3 is TGTGCCAGCAGGGAGCGTGATGAAAAACTGTTTTTT. It yields the protein CASRERDEKLFF. V usage is TRBV2 and J usage is TRBJ1-4; no definite D call. The germline V gene encodes CDR1 SNHLY and CDR2 FYNNEI. The CDR3 has 12 amino acids. V was trimmed by 6 bases and J by 6 bases, leaving 8 bases between them.

V and J are TRBV5-4 and TRBJ2-2, with 8 positions matching TRBD2. Germline CDR1 and CDR2: SGHNT and YYREEE (reference sequence). This CDR3 has 15 residues. V was clipped by 4 bases and J by 8 bases; unmatched bases: 10. Written as DNA, the CDR3 is TGTGCCAGCAGCCCGGGACTAGAATTAACGGGGGAGCTGTTTTTT. It is translated as CASSPGLELTGELFF. Drawing the rest from reference TRBV5-4 and TRBJ2-2, the complete variable domain is ETGVTQSPTHLIKTRGQQVTLRCSSQSGHNTVSWYQQALGQGPQFIFQYYREEENGRGNFPPRFSGLQFPNYSSELNVNALELDDSALYLCASSPGLELTGELFFGEGSRLTVL.

Notes on this clone: The DNA is omitted, as the CDR3 cannot be located on it reliably, and the CDR3 follows TCRdb's listing. The same CDR3 can be traced to other DNA sequences in this sample. The rearrangement uses TRBV9 and TRBJ2-1; the table's D call of TRBD2 was not tested on the DNA. Germline V lookup: CDR1 SGDLS, CDR2 YYNGEE. The CDR3 comprises 14 residues, both ends counted. CDR3 sequence: CASSVASGNNEQFF.

By share, this clone ranks as medium-sized. The V and J genes are TRBV5-4 and TRBJ1-1; D may be TRBD1 (5 bases). Germline V gene sequence: CDR1 SGHNT, CDR2 YYREEE (reference sequence). This CDR3 is 16 amino acids long. V lost 3 bases to trimming and J lost 0 bases, with 15 bases between them. CDR3 nucleotides: TGTGCCAGCAGCTCGTTCCTCGGACAACTGAACACTGAAGCTTTCTTT. This sequence encodes CASSSFLGQLNTEAFF.

CDR3 protein: CASSRGYQETQYF. The CDR3 nucleotides read TGTGCCAGCTCCAGGGGGTACCAAGAGACCCAGTACTTC. The chain links TRBV6-6 to TRBJ2-5, with 7 bases matching TRBD1. Per the germline V gene, CDR1 is MNHNY and CDR2 is SVGAGI (reference sequence). The CDR3 is 13 residues long. The V and J ends lost 8 bases and 0 bases, in that order; junction bases with no gene match: 3.

The gene calls are TRBV10-2 and TRBJ1-1, with D possibly matching TRBD1 (5 bases). Germline V gene sequence: CDR1 WSHSY, CDR2 SAAADI. The V end lost 3 bases, the J end lost 8 bases, and 19 bases lay between the germline ends. This CDR3 has 15 residues. CDR3 region: CASSDISRDAQEAFF. DNA for the CDR3: TGCGCCAGCAGTGATATTTCCAGGGATGCACAAGAAGCTTTCTTT.

The V and J genes are TRBV5-4 and TRBJ2-7, with 8 bases lining up with TRBD2. V dropped 3 bases and J dropped 6; count of bases not matched to a gene: 5. CDR1 is SGHNT, CDR2 YYREEE, per germline (reference sequence). CDR3 length: 13 residues. The CDR3 nucleotides read TGTGCCAGCAGCTCCCGGGGGGGCCTCGAGCAGTACTTC. Translating gives CASSSRGGLEQYF. The full variable domain, rest sourced from reference TRBV5-4 and TRBJ2-7, is ETGVTQSPTHLIKTRGQQVTLRCSSQSGHNTVSWYQQALGQGPQFIFQYYREEENGRGNFPPRFSGLQFPNYSSELNVNALELDDSALYLCASSSRGGLEQYFGPGTRLTVT.

This chain connects TRBV7-8 to TRBJ2-3; 12 bases fit TRBD1. CDR1 is SGHVS, CDR2 FQNEAQ, per germline. After removal of 5 bases from V and 4 bases from J, the junction contained 7 bases not matched to a gene. The CDR3 sequence is 16 residues long. The CDR3 sequence is CASSVRDRGPSDTQYF. As DNA, the CDR3 is TGTGCCAGCAGCGTCAGGGACAGGGGGCCCTCAGATACGCAGTATTTT.

This chain uses TRBV7-3 with TRBJ2-2; 7 bases align to TRBD2. V lost 1 base and J lost 8; bases outside the gene matches: 7. The germline CDR1 and CDR2 sequences are SGHTA and FQGTGA. The CDR3 contains 15 residues. The CDR3 loop reads CASSLSSGPGGELFF. CDR3 sequence (DNA): TGTGCCAGCAGCTTAAGTAGCGGGCCTGGTGGGGAGCTGTTTTTT. The variable domain in full, completed from reference TRBV7-3 and TRBJ2-2, reads GAGVSQTPSNKVTEKGKYVELRCDPISGHTALYWYRQSLGQGPEFLIYFQGTGAADDSGLPNDRFFAVRPEGSVSTLKIQRTERGDSAVYLCASSLSSGPGGELFFGEGSRLTVL.

The chain is built from TRBV7-9 and TRBJ2-5; 9 nucleotides line up with TRBD1. Losses at the gene ends were 5 bases for V and 2 bases for J; bases not matched to a gene: 6. This CDR3 is 15 amino acids long. Germline V gene sequence: CDR1 SEHNR, CDR2 FQNEAQ (reference sequence). CDR3 sequence reads: CASSPGTGQQETQYF. CDR3 nucleotides: TGTGCCAGCAGCCCCGGGACAGGGCAACAAGAGACCCAGTACTTC.